This TCR beta chain derives from a study of blood T cell repertoires in COVID-19. On the study more broadly: Samples came from the United States, Italy and Spain, spanning acute and convalescent COVID-19. Sample material is recorded as cDNA or gDNA derived from T cells, B-cell-depleted T cells, or PBMCs.

The CDR3 length is 12 residues. V shed 6 bases and J shed 5 bases, with 8 bases lying between them. CDR1 and CDR2 (germline): WSHSY, SAAADI. Grouping used clinical history reported by participants in a survey and questionnaire. Recovered Cohort 3 donors showed two negative PCRs, clearance, or symptom resolution. This clone appeared a few times. Profiling relied on immunoSEQ multiplex PCR, and the TCRdb table lists in-frame clones only, not all of them. The sample lists nearly 400,000 clones, around nine tenths seen once, with around 1.7% in the top ten. The TCR was taken from a woman in her thirties who had recovered from COVID-19. The gene calls are TRBV10-2 and TRBJ2-1, with a weak D call TRBD2 (6 bases). Sequencing was done on a sample of PBMCs or T cells enriched from blood (not recorded which). The CDR3 here is CASRDYNNEQFF. The CDR3 coding sequence is TGCGCCAGCAGGGACTACAACAATGAGCAGTTCTTC.